Listed below are T cell receptor beta chains from one sample, sequenced in a study. TCRdb re-derived calls from the 5' RACE reads in MiXCR, one entry per CDR3 protein. The data show about 8,300 distinct CDR3 sequences, with 50% to 55% seen just once and around 5% held by the top ten. The sample consisted of memory CD4+ T cells sorted from a lymph node. The origin of the receptors is a female donor with breast cancer. CDR3s include the opening cysteine and the closing phenylalanine or tryptophan.

v_call	j_call	cdr3_aa
TRBV14	TRBJ2-3	CASSLRLGGTDTQYF
TRBV4-1	TRBJ1-4	CASSQDSVEATNEKLFF
TRBV7-8	TRBJ1-1	CASSLTMNTKAFF
TRBV12-3/TRBV12-4	TRBJ1-5	CASSLGVSNQPQHF
TRBV12-3/TRBV12-4	TRBJ2-1	CASSLVAGTYNEQFF
TRBV20-1	TRBJ1-1	CSALPGGGGTEAFF
TRBV3-1	TRBJ1-2	CASSQRLTGDDGYTF
TRBV4-1	TRBJ2-3	CASSQPKLGAGVPIRRDTQYF
TRBV7-9	TRBJ2-2	CASRRQGTGELFF
TRBV6-2/TRBV6-3	TRBJ1-5	CASSRQGYNQPQHF
TRBV5-4	TRBJ2-1	CASSRGEGGYNEQFF
TRBV18	TRBJ1-2	CASSRQGSDYGYTF
TRBV6-4	TRBJ1-5	CASSDSDSNQPQHF
TRBV5-1	TRBJ2-2	CASSLAWVRLASTGELFF
TRBV7-3	TRBJ2-3	CASSSNPRQSPPDTQYF
TRBV9	TRBJ1-2	CASSSAGGYTF
TRBV6-2/TRBV6-3	TRBJ2-1	CATGSPTSYNEQFF
TRBV6-5	TRBJ2-7	CASSLRRGEQYF
TRBV5-1	TRBJ2-6	CASSLRFGTGQAGANVLTF
TRBV10-3	TRBJ2-1	CAISESGTGGYEQFF
TRBV10-1	TRBJ2-5	CASSESGETQYF
TRBV3-1	TRBJ1-1	CASSQERDTEAFF
TRBV12-3/TRBV12-4	TRBJ2-5	CASSSDSGNTQYF
TRBV6-5	TRBJ2-7	CASRRQGEQYF
TRBV28	TRBJ1-5	CASRRLGEGGNQPQHF
TRBV10-3	TRBJ1-2	CAISVRPGTGNGYTF
TRBV9	TRBJ2-3	CASGSPAGVEADTQYF
TRBV7-6	TRBJ2-2	CASSPLPGTTGELFF
TRBV4-1	TRBJ2-7	CASSQGGIYEQYF
TRBV30	TRBJ2-7	CAWGRRTYEQYF
TRBV29-1	TRBJ2-5	CSAGGGEETQYF
TRBV12-3/TRBV12-4	TRBJ2-3	CASSPSRSTDTQYF
TRBV9	TRBJ2-7	CASSPVTYEQYF
TRBV5-1	TRBJ2-1	CASSLGHADNEQFF
TRBV29-1	TRBJ1-5	CSAGTGNQPQHF
TRBV12-3/TRBV12-4	TRBJ2-1	CASTPGDQQFF
TRBV12-3/TRBV12-4	TRBJ1-2	CASRLGETVGYTF
TRBV30	TRBJ2-7	CAWSPGYYEQYF
TRBV6-2/TRBV6-3	TRBJ2-1	CASKFLAGYEQFF
TRBV4-1	TRBJ1-3	CASSQTGSGNTIYF
TRBV6-5	TRBJ1-1	CANSYSAGEAFF
TRBV12-3/TRBV12-4	TRBJ1-1	CASSAHHSDTEAFF
TRBV5-1	TRBJ2-3	CASNWGLASDTQYF
TRBV12-3/TRBV12-4	TRBJ1-2	CASSLSRAPNYGYTF
TRBV29-1	TRBJ2-7	CSVLVALSSYEQYF
TRBV18	TRBJ1-2	CASSPPNQRSYGYTF
TRBV7-2	TRBJ2-7	CASSQPGTSGMVGQYF
TRBV5-1	TRBJ1-6	CASSPGTADNSPLHF